This is a list of T cell receptor beta chains from one sample in a study of blood T cell repertoires in COVID-19. Method: immunoSEQ multiplex PCR; TCRdb's copy keeps in-frame clones and lacks some. This table holds 200,000 to 250,000 clones, approximately 90% found once. Sample: peripheral blood. The receptors derive from a man older than 75 with acute or convalescent COVID-19. CDR3s include the opening cysteine and the closing phenylalanine or tryptophan. A D gene is named only where the DNA matches it firmly. The size of a clone is reported for some rows only, either as once, few or many, or as a class for expanded clones.

TRBV19	TRBD1	TRBJ2-3	-	TGTGCCAGTAATCAAGGACAGGGGGCAGATACGCAGTATTTT	CASNQGQGADTQYF
TRBV6-4	TRBD2	TRBJ2-1	-	TGTGCCAGCAGGTGGGGAGGGAGCTACAATGAGCAGTTCTTC	CASRWGGSYNEQFF
TRBV19	-	TRBJ1-6	few	TGTGCCAGTAGGGGAATAACAGGAATTAATTCACCCCTCCACTTT	CASRGITGINSPLHF
TRBV7-9	-	TRBJ1-2	-	TGTGCCAGCAACTCTTGGGGGCGCGACTATGGCTACACCTTC	CASNSWGRDYGYTF
TRBV25-1	TRBD1	TRBJ2-4	-	TGTGCCAGCAGTGACAGGGGGACCCACCCGGTTCAGTACTTC	CASSDRGTHPVQYF
TRBV30	-	TRBJ1-1	few	TGTGCCTGGACAGGGGCCTACACTGAAGCTTTCTTT	CAWTGAYTEAFF
TRBV6-5	TRBD1	TRBJ1-3	few	TGTGCCAGCAGTTACGCCGGGACAGGGACTGGAAACACCATATATTTT	CASSYAGTGTGNTIYF
TRBV19	-	TRBJ1-2	-	TGTGCCAGTAGCCCCCAGTATAGGGGCTATGGCTACACCTTC	CASSPQYRGYGYTF
TRBV6-5	-	TRBJ1-2	-	TGTGCCAGCACCCAGAGCCCAGGTCTCTATGGCTACACCTTC	CASTQSPGLYGYTF
TRBV6-2/TRBV6-3	-	TRBJ2-3	-	TGTGCCAGCAGTTACTCGACTACCAAGGGCTCCACAGATACGCAGTATTTT	CASSYSTTKGSTDTQYF
TRBV7-6	-	TRBJ1-4	-	TGTGCCAGCAGCCAAACGGGGGGGAATGAAAAACTGTTTTTT	CASSQTGGNEKLFF
TRBV5-3	TRBD2	TRBJ2-7	-	TGTGCCAGAAGCGATAGGGCTAGCGGGACCTACGAGCAGTACTTC	CARSDRASGTYEQYF
TRBV27	TRBD2	TRBJ2-3	-	TGTGCCAGCAGCCTCAGGGGAGGCGGGAGGAGGACAGATACGCAGTATTTT	CASSLRGGGRRTDTQYF
TRBV6-4	-	TRBJ1-1	-	TGTGCCAGCAGTGACTCGGGAGGGACTGAAGCTTTCTTT	CASSDSGGTEAFF
TRBV7-2	-	TRBJ2-3	-	TGTGCCAGCAGCTTACGCCGCACTAGCACAGATACGCAGTATTTT	CASSLRRTSTDTQYF
TRBV9	-	TRBJ1-6	once	TGTGCCAGCAGCGTCGGACACTATAATTCACCCCTCCACTTT	CASSVGHYNSPLHF
TRBV28	-	TRBJ2-7	-	TGTGCCAGCAGTTTATATTCCCTTTCCTACGAGCAGTACTTC	CASSLYSLSYEQYF
TRBV2	TRBD1	TRBJ2-5	-	TGTGCCAGCAGTGTGGGCAGGGGGCAAGAGACCCAGTACTTC	CASSVGRGQETQYF
TRBV5-4	-	TRBJ2-2	-	TGTGCCAGCAGCTTGACCACTCGGAGTGGGACCGGGGAGCTGTTTTTT	CASSLTTRSGTGELFF
TRBV13	-	TRBJ2-7	-	TGTGCCAGCAGCAAGGACGGGAACTACGAGCAGTACTTC	CASSKDGNYEQYF
TRBV7-9	-	TRBJ1-4	-	TGTGCCAGCAGCTTAGTTGGGGAACGGGGTGAAAAACTGTTTTTT	CASSLVGERGEKLFF
TRBV6-5	-	TRBJ2-7	-	TGTGCCAGCGGCAGGCTCTACGAGCAGTACTTC	CASGRLYEQYF
TRBV7-2	-	TRBJ2-7	-	TGTGCCAGCAGCTTATCGGTGGACAGCTACGAGCAGTACTTC	CASSLSVDSYEQYF
TRBV6-5	-	TRBJ1-2	-	TGTGCCAGCAGAAGAGACTATGGCTACACCTTC	CASRRDYGYTF
TRBV4-3	-	TRBJ2-3	-	TGCGCCAGCAGTCTGGGGGGACCGATCACAGATACGCAGTATTTT	CASSLGGPITDTQYF
TRBV29-1	TRBD1	TRBJ2-5	-	TGCAGCGTTGATAGGACAGGGGCAGAGACCCAGTACTTC	CSVDRTGAETQYF
TRBV11-2	-	TRBJ2-3	-	TGTGCCAGCAGCTTAGACCAGTTTTATAGCACAGATACGCAGTATTTT	CASSLDQFYSTDTQYF
TRBV30	-	TRBJ2-6	once	TGTGCCTGGAGCCGTTTTCCGGGTAACTCTGGGGCCAACGTCCTGACTTTC	CAWSRFPGNSGANVLTF
TRBV5-1	TRBD2	TRBJ2-7	-	TGCGCCAGCAGCTCACTAGCGGACTCCTACGAGCAGTACTTC	CASSSLADSYEQYF
TRBV19	TRBD1	TRBJ2-2	few	TGTGCCAGTAGTACCCCCCCAGGGGACAGGATGATCGGGGAGCTGTTTTTT	CASSTPPGDRMIGELFF
TRBV5-1	TRBD2	TRBJ2-5	-	TGCGCCAGCAGCACCGGACTAGCGGCTCGAGGGACCCAGTACTTC	CASSTGLAARGTQYF
TRBV7-3	-	TRBJ2-1	once	TGTGCCAGCAGCCTGGGGCAGGCAGGCGAGCAGTTCTTC	CASSLGQAGEQFF
TRBV3-1/TRBV3-2	TRBD2	TRBJ2-3	-	TGTGCCAGCAGCCGAACCAATAGCGCGGGAGCGCGCACAGATACGCAGTATTTT	CASSRTNSAGARTDTQYF
TRBV5-1	-	TRBJ2-3	-	TGCGCCAGCAGCGCAAACTATTTTCTTAGCACAGATACGCAGTATTTT	CASSANYFLSTDTQYF
TRBV30	-	TRBJ2-2	-	TGTGCCTGGAGTTATGGTCGCGAGGACACCGGGGAGCTGTTTTTT	CAWSYGREDTGELFF
TRBV14	TRBD2	TRBJ2-2	-	TGTGCCAGCAGCCAGAATTCGGGACTAGCGGGAGCCGGGGAGCTGTTTTTT	CASSQNSGLAGAGELFF
TRBV30	-	TRBJ2-1	-	TGTGCCTGGGTCTCCGGGTATTACAATGAGCAGTTCTTC	CAWVSGYYNEQFF
TRBV4-3	TRBD1	TRBJ2-2	once	TGCGCCAGCAGCCCCGGACAGGGGGGATATGACACCGGGGAGCTGTTTTTT	CASSPGQGGYDTGELFF
TRBV6-5	-	TRBJ2-1	-	TGTGCCAGCACCGAGAGCGGGCATTCCTACAATGAGCAGTTCTTC	CASTESGHSYNEQFF
TRBV7-7	TRBD2	TRBJ2-1	-	TGTGCTAGCAGCTTAACTAGCGGTGGTGAGCAGTTCTTC	CASSLTSGGEQFF
TRBV5-1	-	TRBJ1-3	-	TGCGCCAGCAAGGACAATTCTGGAAACACCATATATTTT	CASKDNSGNTIYF
TRBV6-5	TRBD2	TRBJ2-7	-	TGTGCCAGCAGTTACACGCCTAGCGGAACCTACGAGCAGTACTTC	CASSYTPSGTYEQYF
TRBV2	TRBD2	TRBJ2-2	-	TGTGCCAGCACCGAGACTAGCGGGAGGCCAACAGGGACCGGGGAGCTGTTTTTT	CASTETSGRPTGTGELFF
TRBV18	-	TRBJ2-1	-	TGTGCCAGCTCACCCCTCGACTACGCTGAGCAGTTCTTC	CASSPLDYAEQFF
TRBV7-3	-	TRBJ2-1	-	TGTGCCAGCAGCTTATCCCCTGGAGAGTACAATGAGCAGTTCTTC	CASSLSPGEYNEQFF
TRBV7-3	-	TRBJ2-5	-	TGTGCCAGCAGCCCTACAGGGAGCCGAGAGACCCAGTACTTC	CASSPTGSRETQYF
TRBV27	-	TRBJ2-6	few	TGTGCCAGCAGAAGACTTTGGGCTGGGGCCAACGTCCTGACTTTC	CASRRLWAGANVLTF
TRBV11-2	-	TRBJ1-1	-	TGTGCCAGCAGCTTACTAAGATTGAACACTGAAGCTTTCTTT	CASSLLRLNTEAFF
TRBV6-6	-	TRBJ1-5	once	TGTGCCACCCTCCCCGGGGGTATCAATCAGCCCCAGCATTTT	CATLPGGINQPQHF
TRBV5-3	-	TRBJ2-7	-	TGTGCCAGAAGCTCACAGGTAGCCTACGAGCAGTACTTC	CARSSQVAYEQYF
TRBV24-1	TRBD1	TRBJ2-3	once	TGTGCCACCAGTGATTCACAGGGGGCCACAGATACGCAGTATTTT	CATSDSQGATDTQYF
TRBV20-1	TRBD2	TRBJ2-7	-	TGCAGTGCTAGTACCCCGGGACTAGGTTCCCACGAGCAGTACTTC	CSASTPGLGSHEQYF
TRBV27	TRBD1	TRBJ1-1	-	TGTGCCAGCAAGACAGGGTTGACATCGCAGAACACTGAAGCTTTCTTT	CASKTGLTSQNTEAFF